The T cell receptor beta chain under discussion was sequenced for a study of blood T cell repertoires in COVID-19. In the original processing: Amplification from reference gene primers served as the basis for estimated nucleated cell counts. Method: immunoSEQ multiplex PCR; TCRdb's copy keeps in-frame clones and lacks some. V and J calls and clone size come straight from that table; D and trimming were deduced from the DNA. The sample includes approximately 240,000 clones, roughly 84% of them seen just once. Losses at the gene ends were 0 bases for V and 9 bases for J; bases not matched to a gene: 9. Germline CDR1 MNHEY, CDR2 SVGEGT. This CDR3 region has 15 residues.

Sequenced input: peripheral blood. The J gene is TRBJ2-7, the V gene TRBV6-2 or TRBV6-3; 9 bases fit TRBD1. The source is a woman aged 40 to 50 who had recovered from COVID-19. The CDR3 region has the DNA TGTGCCAGCAGTTACTCACAGGGGGCAGGAGTATCGCAGTACTTC. Its protein is CASSYSQGAGVSQYF.